This T cell receptor beta chain is from a study of spatial heterogeneity in lung cancer. The wider study: Beta-chain sequences consistently outnumbered alpha-chain sequences in detection. Across the raw uncorrected reads, a unique TCR and UMI combination was observed, on average, more than ten times.

The study tagged each TCR cDNA molecule with a unique molecular identifier. TCRdb passed the 5' RACE reads through MiXCR, listing each CDR3 protein once. The repertoire holds tens of thousands of distinct CDR3 sequences, just under 7% seen once, with 13% to 15% in the top ten. The sample holds many counts of this clonotype. Time point here: sample taken at primary tumor resection. From tumor, nontumor lung or frozen PBMC, whole RNA was taken unsorted for sequencing. Donation came from over 60 patients with untreated early-stage non-small cell lung cancer. From germline, CDR1 is MDHEN and CDR2 SYDVKM. The CDR3 runs to 12 residues.

The TCR sequence derives from a male donor with early-stage non-small cell lung cancer. J is TRBJ2-5 and V is TRBV28; weak D call: TRBD2 (7 bases). Source: PBMCs, taken at surgery. In nucleotides, the CDR3 is TGTGTCACCAGGGGAGGGGATGGGACCCAGTACTTC. It is translated as CVTRGGDGTQYF.